These 5 T cell receptor beta chains originate from one sample sequenced in a study of blood T cell repertoires in COVID-19. Using immunoSEQ multiplex PCR, the repertoire was profiled, and TCRdb retains in-frame clones only, with some absent. The sample yields about 100,000 clones, roughly 88% seen once. Material for sequencing was peripheral blood. These receptors originate from a human donor in a cohort sampled during active COVID-19.

This clone was observed a single time. This chain connects TRBV11-2 to TRBJ2-5; possibly TRBD1 for D (5 bases). Germline V gives CDR1 SGHAT, CDR2 FQNNGV. The CDR3 covers 17 residues. V was shortened by 1 base and J by 3 bases, with 18 bases between the two germline ends. DNA for the CDR3: TGTGCCAGCAGCTTAGGACAGACATTAACCTCGAAAGAGACCCAGTACTTC. Translated, it gives CASSLGQTLTSKETQYF.

The genes are TRBV11-1 and TRBJ1-3; no clear D gene. The germline V gene has CDR1 SGHAT and CDR2 FQDESV (reference sequence). The CDR3 has 15 amino acids. V dropped 4 bases and J dropped 0 bases, with 10 bases sitting between them. In DNA, the CDR3 is TGTGCCAGCAGCTACCAACGAGGCTCTGGAAACACCATATATTTT. Translated: CASSYQRGSGNTIYF.

This sequence joins TRBV3-1 (or the pseudogene TRBV3-2) and TRBJ2-3, with D unclear. The V gene lost 0 bases and the J gene lost 4 bases, with 11 bases spanning the gap. The CDR3 loop spans 15 amino acids. Germline CDR1 reads LGHDT; CDR2 reads YNNKEL (reference sequence). The CDR3 is CASSQEEYQADTQYF. CDR3 DNA: TGTGCCAGCAGCCAAGAAGAGTACCAGGCAGATACGCAGTATTTT.

The chain links TRBV28 to TRBJ1-2, with D unresolved. This CDR3 comprises 14 residues. Per the germline V gene, CDR1 is MDHEN and CDR2 is SYDVKM. Trimming took 10 bases from V and 0 from J, leaving 15 bases between them. The DNA for the CDR3 is TGTGCCACGGAGGGAGTACTAACTAACTATGGCTACACCTTC. It yields the protein CATEGVLTNYGYTF.

The chain couples TRBV28 to TRBJ1-2, with D unclear. The CDR3 contains 12 residues. Germline V gene data show CDR1 as MDHEN and CDR2 as SYDVKM. Between the trimmed V and J ends, which lost 5 bases and 8 bases, there was a span of 12 bases. This CDR3 reads CASSLLTEGYTF. The DNA of the CDR3 is TGTGCCAGCAGTCTCCTTACCGAGGGCTACACCTTC.